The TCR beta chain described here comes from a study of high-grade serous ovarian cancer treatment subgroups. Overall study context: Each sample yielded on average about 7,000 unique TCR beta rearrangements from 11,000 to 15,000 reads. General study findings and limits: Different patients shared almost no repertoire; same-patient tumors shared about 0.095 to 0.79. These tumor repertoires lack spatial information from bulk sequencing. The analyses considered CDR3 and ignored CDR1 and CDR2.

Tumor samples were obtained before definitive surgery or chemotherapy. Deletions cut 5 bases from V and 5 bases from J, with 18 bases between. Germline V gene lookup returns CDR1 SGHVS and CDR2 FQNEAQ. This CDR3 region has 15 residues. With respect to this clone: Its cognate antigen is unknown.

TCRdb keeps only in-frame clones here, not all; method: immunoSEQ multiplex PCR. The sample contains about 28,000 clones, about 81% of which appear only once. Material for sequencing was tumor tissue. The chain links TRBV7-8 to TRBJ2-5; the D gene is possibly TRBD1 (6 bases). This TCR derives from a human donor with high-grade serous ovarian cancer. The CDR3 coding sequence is TGTGCCAGCAGCGCACAGGGTAGGGGATGGGAGACCCAGTACTTC. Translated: CASSAQGRGWETQYF.